The clone carrying this T cell receptor beta chain is a singleton in its sample. Additional DNA sequences in this sample encode the identical CDR3. These data are taken from a study of blood T cell repertoires in COVID-19. The overall study: Whether acute or convalescent, the COVID-19 samples came from the United States, Italy and Spain. T cells, B-cell-depleted T cells, or PBMCs provided the cDNA or gDNA that served as material.

The repertoire was sequenced with immunoSEQ multiplex PCR; TCRdb's copy has only in-frame clones and lacks some. The table lists around 45,000 clones, 80% to 90% of them singletons. V gave up 6 bases and J gave up 4 bases, with 7 bases separating them. CDR3 length: 11 residues. CDR1 DFQATT and CDR2 SNEGSKA come from the germline V gene (reference sequence). Sequenced: peripheral blood. This chain links TRBV20-1 with TRBJ1-3; TRBD1 is a possible D gene (5 bases). This TCR was sampled from a man aged 80 or over with acute or convalescent COVID-19. CDR3 nucleotides: TGCAGTGCCGGGGGGGGAAACACCATATATTTT. This gives the protein CSAGGGNTIYF.